Presented here are 21 T cell receptor beta chains from one specimen sequenced in a study of shared clonotypes between healthy human individuals. Clones were sequenced by immunoSEQ multiplex PCR, and TCRdb holds only the in-frame ones, with some missing. The sample consists of about 600,000 clones, nearly 97% of them appearing once. CD8 cells regarded as naive lacked CD45RO, were positively chosen for CCR7, and omitted terminally differentiated effector memory CD45RA+ cells. Sequencing input: naive CD8+ T cells sorted from blood. The receptors were sampled from a woman between 25 and 40 years old in good health.

Here the CDR3 reads CASSLQGIGFNTEAFF. For the CDR3, the DNA is TGCGCCAGCAGCTTACAGGGTATAGGTTTCAACACTGAAGCTTTCTTT. The gene calls are TRBV5-1 and TRBJ1-1; D may be TRBD1 (6 bases). Trimming removed 2 bases at V and 2 bases at J, with 16 bases between. In germline, CDR1 is SGHRS, CDR2 YFSETQ. The CDR3 contains 16 residues.

V and J are TRBV5-4 and TRBJ1-1; weak D call: TRBD1 (5 bases). The CDR3 consists of 13 residues. Germline V gene lookup returns CDR1 SGHNT and CDR2 YYREEE (reference sequence). The V gene lost 2 bases and the J gene lost 6 bases, with 11 bases spanning the gap. This CDR3 is CASSLGGAAEAFF. In DNA, the CDR3 is TGTGCCAGCAGCTTAGGAGGGGCCGCTGAAGCTTTCTTT.

The chain employs TRBV2 and TRBJ1-2; no reliable D call. The V end was cut by 4 bases, the J end by 6 bases, with 9 bases between. The CDR3 contains 12 residues. Germline values: CDR1 SNHLY, CDR2 FYNNEI. The CDR3, as DNA: TGTGCCAGCAGTGCGGGTGAGGATGGCTACACCTTC. Encoded protein: CASSAGEDGYTF.

The chain carries TRBV21-1 and TRBJ2-7; the table calls TRBD1, which could not be checked here. TRBV21-1 is a pseudogene. This CDR3 contains 15 residues. The chain's CDR3 is CASSLRTVPGTEQYF. The CDR3 DNA is TGTGCCAGCAGCCTCCGGACAGTTCCTGGTACAGAGCAGTACTTC.

The chain carries TRBV15 and TRBJ2-5; no clear D. The V end was cut by 5 bases, the J end by 5 bases, with 15 bases between. Germline V CDR1 and CDR2: LNHNV, YYDKDF (reference sequence). This CDR3 spans 14 amino acids. CDR3 protein: CATSGKGFKETQYF. The CDR3 DNA follows: TGTGCCACCAGCGGGAAGGGCTTCAAGGAGACCCAGTACTTC.

The chain employs TRBV5-1 and TRBJ2-7; possibly TRBD1 for D (5 bases). The CDR3 consists of 15 residues. Germline CDR1 reads SGHRS; CDR2 reads YFSETQ. Trimming took off 0 bases at V and 2 bases at J, with 12 bases between the two ends. The CDR3 region has the DNA TGCGCCAGCAGCTTGGGTGAAGGACACACCTACGAGCAGTACTTC. It yields the protein CASSLGEGHTYEQYF.

As to this clone: In the same sample, other DNA sequences code for this CDR3. This chain joins TRBV7-9 and TRBJ2-2, with a weak D call TRBD1 (5 bases). The CDR3 loop spans 14 amino acids. Germline CDR1 reads SEHNR; CDR2 reads FQNEAQ (reference sequence). V was shortened by 0 bases and J by 3 bases, with 5 bases between the two germline ends. The CDR3 nucleotides are TGTGCCAGCAGCTTAGCAGGGGACACCGGGGAGCTGTTTTTT. Its translation: CASSLAGDTGELFF.

V and J are TRBV29-1 and TRBJ2-7; D is possibly TRBD1 or TRBD2 (5 bases each). The length of the CDR3 is 12 residues. The germline V and J ends were trimmed by 2 bases and 6 bases, with 11 bases remaining between them. Germline V gene data show CDR1 as SQVTM and CDR2 as ANQGSEA. As DNA, the CDR3 is TGCAGCGTTGAAATCCCGGGGCTCGAGCAGTACTTC. This sequence encodes CSVEIPGLEQYF.

This chain joins TRBV14 and TRBJ1-3; D is undetermined. The CDR3 contains 15 residues. V was cut by 2 bases and J by 0 bases, with 8 bases left in between. Germline-derived CDR1 and CDR2 are SGHDN and FVKESK. The CDR3 DNA reads TGTGCCAGCAGCCAACTGGACTTCTCTGGAAACACCATATATTTT. Translating it yields CASSQLDFSGNTIYF.

CDR3 in DNA: TGTGCCAGCAGTTTAACGGCCGGGACGGTGAACACTGAAGCTTTCTTT. This translates into CASSLTAGTVNTEAFF. The rearrangement joins TRBV6-5 to TRBJ1-1; possibly TRBD1 for D (5 bases). The germline CDR1 and CDR2 sequences are MNHEY and SVGAGI. The V end was cut by 4 bases, the J end by 0 bases, with 15 bases between. The CDR3 has 16 residues.

This clone has only one observation. This chain uses TRBV15 with TRBJ2-2; D is possibly TRBD2 (5 bases). The germline gives CDR1 LNHNV, CDR2 YYDKDF (reference sequence). V gave up 0 bases and J gave up 3 bases, with 8 bases separating them. The CDR3 has 15 amino acids. For the CDR3, the DNA is TGTGCCACCAGCAGAGATGAGGGATACACCGGGGAGCTGTTTTTT. Residues: CATSRDEGYTGELFF.

The chain couples TRBV28 to TRBJ2-7, with D tentatively TRBD2 (7 bases). Trimming pared 0 bases from V and 1 base from J, leaving 13 bases between. Germline-derived CDR1 and CDR2 are MDHEN and SYDVKM. The CDR3 spans 16 residues. The CDR3 region is CASSLWGGGSSYEQYF. CDR3 sequence (DNA): TGTGCCAGCAGTTTATGGGGGGGCGGGAGTTCCTACGAGCAGTACTTC. The full variable domain, its missing parts supplied by reference TRBV28 and TRBJ2-7, is DVKVTQSSRYLVKRTGEKVFLECVQDMDHENMFWYRQDPGLGLRLIYFSYDVKMKEKGDIPEGYSVSREKKERFSLILESASTNQTSMYLCASSLWGGGSSYEQYFGPGTRLTVT.

V and J are TRBV25-1 and TRBJ1-1; a weak D match, TRBD1 (6 bases). CDR1 and CDR2 from the germline V gene are MGHDK and SYGVNS. The V end lost 3 bases, the J end lost 4 bases, and 15 bases lay between the germline ends. This CDR3 contains 15 residues. The CDR3 sequence is CASSDIGGRVTEAFF. Here the CDR3 DNA reads TGTGCCAGCAGTGATATCGGGGGGCGGGTCACTGAAGCTTTCTTT.

The J gene is TRBJ2-5, the V gene TRBV28; 10 bases match TRBD2. V shed 4 bases, J shed 5 bases, and the junction held 13 bases outside the gene matches. This CDR3 region has 17 residues. Germline CDR1 and CDR2: MDHEN and SYDVKM. The CDR3 DNA reads TGTGCCAGCAGTTCCTCGGGGGGAGCGGGAGGGCGGGAGACCCAGTACTTC. Its protein is CASSSSGGAGGRETQYF.

About this clone: This specimen includes other DNA sequences encoding the same CDR3. The CDR3 DNA reads as TGTGCCAGCAGTTACTCAGAAGGGTACGAGCAGTACTTC. Its translation is CASSYSEGYEQYF. This chain joins TRBV6-5 and TRBJ2-7; D is unclear. The CDR3 extends over 13 amino acids. V lost 0 bases to trimming and J lost 4 bases, with 7 bases between them. CDR1 and CDR2 (germline): MNHEY, SVGAGI.

The V call is TRBV28, the J call TRBJ2-7; D is possibly TRBD2 (5 bases). Trimming removed 6 bases at V and 12 bases at J, with 18 bases between. Germline CDR1 is MDHEN and CDR2 is SYDVKM. The CDR3 runs to 12 residues. This chain's CDR3 is CASSPPSSGRYF. The CDR3 DNA follows: TGTGCCAGCAGCCCCCCGAGTTCGGGGAGGTACTTC.

This chain connects TRBV6-1 to TRBJ2-5; D unresolved. Germline CDR1 and CDR2: MNHNS and SASEGT. The germline V and J ends were trimmed by 4 bases and 4 bases, with 10 bases remaining between them. CDR3 length equals 13 residues. CDR3 region: CASSGDRPETQYF. The CDR3 DNA reads as TGTGCCAGCAGTGGTGATCGCCCAGAGACCCAGTACTTC.

The chain couples TRBV5-6 to TRBJ2-7, with 7 bases aligning to TRBD1. The CDR3 sequence is 13 residues long. V shed 4 bases, J shed 6 bases, and the junction held 7 bases outside the gene matches. The germline V gene encodes CDR1 SGHDT and CDR2 YYEEEE. The CDR3 coding sequence is TGTGCCAGCAGCGGAACAGGGGTGGCCGAGCAGTACTTC. It yields the protein CASSGTGVAEQYF.

The chain is built from TRBV7-9 and TRBJ1-1, with D unclear. Germline V CDR1 and CDR2: SEHNR, FQNEAQ (reference sequence). The CDR3 runs to 14 residues. The V end was cut by 4 bases, the J end by 7 bases, with 16 bases between. The CDR3 sequence: CASSSETSILEAFF. In nucleotides, the CDR3 is TGTGCCAGCAGCTCCGAAACATCTATCCTTGAAGCTTTCTTT.

This clone is a singleton in its sample. This rearrangement joins TRBV28 to TRBJ1-2; D remains ambiguous. Per the germline V gene, CDR1 is MDHEN and CDR2 is SYDVKM. V lost 3 bases, J lost 7 bases, and 6 bases lay in between. CDR3 length equals 11 residues. The CDR3 reads CASSFSLGYTF. The CDR3 coding sequence is TGTGCCAGCAGTTTCTCTCTTGGCTACACCTTC.

The rearrangement links TRBV27 to TRBJ2-1; D may be TRBD2 (6 bases). The CDR3 totals 15 residues. V lost 5 bases and J lost 5, with 16 bases in between. From germline, CDR1 is MNHEY and CDR2 SMNVEV (reference sequence). The CDR3 sequence: CASSPRIAADNEQFF. The CDR3 nucleotides are TGTGCCAGCAGTCCCCGGATAGCGGCCGACAATGAGCAGTTCTTC.